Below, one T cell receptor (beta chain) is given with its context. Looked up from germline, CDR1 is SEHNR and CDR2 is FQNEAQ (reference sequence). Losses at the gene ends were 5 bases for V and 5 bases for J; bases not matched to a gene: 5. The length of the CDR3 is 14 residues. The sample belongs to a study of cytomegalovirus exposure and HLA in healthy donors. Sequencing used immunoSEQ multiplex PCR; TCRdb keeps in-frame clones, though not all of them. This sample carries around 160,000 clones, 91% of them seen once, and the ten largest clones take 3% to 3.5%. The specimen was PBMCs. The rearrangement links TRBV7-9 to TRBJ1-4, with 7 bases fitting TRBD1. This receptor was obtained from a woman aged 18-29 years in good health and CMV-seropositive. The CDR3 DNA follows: TGTGCCAGCAGCCCTGCAGGGGGGAATGAAAAACTGTTTTTT. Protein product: CASSPAGGNEKLFF.